This record covers a single TCR beta chain. A much larger clone is a single base away; this may be a read error. The total RNA that was extracted per sample amounted to at least 5 micrograms. The data originate from a study of blood T cells in healthy people across ages. Whole-study context: About one barcoded beta molecule per two T cells came from capture by template switching.

A sample-barcoded 5' primer and a J-beta primer mix were used in a second PCR of roughly 6 to 11 cycles. A template-switch adaptor with 12 random nucleotides tagged each cDNA molecule. Each CDR3 protein is one row after TCRdb ran MiXCR on the 5' RACE reads. The profile shows about 1.7 million distinct CDR3 sequences, over 25% of them singletons. Per germline, CDR1 SGHKS and CDR2 YYEKEE (reference sequence). The CDR3 has 13 amino acids. V dropped 4 bases and J dropped 6 bases, with 12 bases sitting between them. The rearrangement links TRBV5-5 to TRBJ2-3; D unresolved. Sequencing was done on a sample of blood. This receptor was identified in a woman in her 30s in good health. CDR3 loop: CASSPRPEDTQYF. CDR3 nucleotide sequence: TGTGCCAGCAGCCCGAGACCAGAGGATACGCAGTATTTT. The whole variable domain, remainder taken from reference TRBV5-5 and TRBJ2-3, is DAGVTQSPTHLIKTRGQQVTLRCSPISGHKSVSWYQQVLGQGPQFIFQYYEKEERGRGNFPDRFSARQFPNYSSELNVNALLLGDSALYLCASSPRPEDTQYFGPGTRLTVL.